This T cell receptor beta chain stems from a study of shared clonotypes between healthy human individuals. General study findings and limits: Despite large depth, rarefaction showed incomplete sorted-subset sequencing.

Sequenced by immunoSEQ multiplex PCR; TCRdb stores in-frame clones only, minus some. The profile shows 2 million to 3 million clones, approximately 94% of them singletons. Concerning this clone: Antigen: not known.

Germline lookup yields CDR1 MNHNS and CDR2 SASEGT. This CDR3 comprises 15 residues. The V gene lost 9 bases and the J gene lost 0 bases, with 15 bases spanning the gap. The sequence derives from a young man in good health. The chain uses TRBV6-1 and TRBJ2-4, with D possibly being TRBD1 or TRBD2 (5 bases each). The sequenced material came from naive CD4+ T cells sorted from blood. Subset in this sample: CD45RA+ positively selected. The CDR3 sequence: CASGGSALAKNIQYF. CDR3 sequence (DNA): TGTGCCAGTGGGGGATCGGCGCTAGCCAAAAACATTCAGTACTTC.